This TCR beta chain was retrieved from a study of blood T cell repertoires in COVID-19. Study overall: The cDNA or gDNA used as material had been derived from T cells, B-cell-depleted T cells, or PBMCs.

The V and J ends lost 5 bases and 8 bases, in that order; junction bases with no gene match: 9. The CDR3 loop spans 14 amino acids. Germline CDR1 is MDHEN and CDR2 is SYDVKM. Methods used by the authors: Amplification from reference gene primers served as the basis for estimated nucleated cell counts. The repertoire was sequenced with immunoSEQ multiplex PCR; TCRdb's copy has only in-frame clones and lacks some. From that table come the V and J calls and clone size; the DNA was used to work out D and trimming. The sample consists of 68,000 or so clones, around three quarters of them appearing once. What was sequenced was peripheral blood. The TCR was taken from a human donor in a cohort sampled during active COVID-19. This chain uses TRBV28 with TRBJ1-2, with 9 positions matching TRBD1. The CDR3 DNA reads as TGTGCCAGCAGTCCCGGGACAGGGAGGAGCGGCTACACCTTC. This translates into CASSPGTGRSGYTF.